The rows below give T cell receptor beta chains drawn from one sample of a study of Ad26.COV2.S vaccination and SARS-CoV-2 variants. This table comes from immunoSEQ multiplex PCR, and its TCRdb copy is limited to in-frame clones, with some not included. The sample includes some 390,000 clones, roughly nine tenths of them seen just once. The specimen comprised peripheral blood, sampled in a trial of Ad26.COV2.S vaccine versus placebo. Receptors originate from a person between 18 and 65 years old who received the Ad26.COV2.S COVID-19 vaccine or a placebo. CDR3s leave out the opening cysteine and the closing phenylalanine or tryptophan. Fields, in order: V gene, J gene, CDR3 protein.

>TRBV6-1|TRBJ1-2
ASSEGNQGEGGYT
>TRBV28|TRBJ1-5
ASSWGGQVHRPQH
>TRBV18|TRBJ1-3
ASSPREHSGNTIY
>TRBV6-5|TRBJ1-1
ASSPGGTNTEAF
>TRBV6-2/TRBV6-3|TRBJ1-2
ASSQTISANYGYT
>TRBV4-1|TRBJ1-3
ASSQPGLTPRNTIY
>TRBV19|TRBJ2-2
ASSILRGLKNTGELF
>TRBV7-2|TRBJ1-4
ASSWQGASNEKLF
>TRBV14|TRBJ1-1
ASSLGGAPEAF
>TRBV2|TRBJ2-3
ASRVRADTQY
>TRBV3-1/TRBV3-2|TRBJ1-5
ASSLSVNQPQH
>TRBV5-1|TRBJ1-1
ASSFLDRVGTEAF
>TRBV3-1/TRBV3-2|TRBJ1-5
ASSQGPGNQPQH
>TRBV7-8|TRBJ1-2
ASSPRVGGDGYT
>TRBV6-5|TRBJ1-1
ASTETGGTEAF
>TRBV21-1|TRBJ1-2
ASSKVDGYT
>TRBV30|TRBJ2-1
AWTAGGSYNEQF
>TRBV2|TRBJ1-5
ASSDLDYSNQPQH
>TRBV27|TRBJ1-2
ASSSAGAESYGYT
>TRBV6-5|TRBJ1-1
ASSYSTGTEAF
>TRBV3-1/TRBV3-2|TRBJ1-1
ASSQVGAGGNTEAF
>TRBV6-5|TRBJ1-1
ASSYSITLGAEAF
>TRBV11-2|TRBJ2-3
ASSRLFHTDTQY
>TRBV6-2/TRBV6-3|TRBJ2-1
ASSYRGRRNEQF
>TRBV5-4|TRBJ1-1
ASGQGNTEAF
>TRBV10-3|TRBJ2-1
AIGLAGGSYNEQF
>TRBV7-2|TRBJ2-2
ASAIASNTGELF
>TRBV7-6|TRBJ2-3
ASSLQGRFFTDTQY
>TRBV5-4|TRBJ1-3
ASTLTGGHGNTIY
>TRBV27|TRBJ1-5
ASRRTGSQPQH
>TRBV4-1|TRBJ1-2
ASSQASAQANYGYT
>TRBV5-6|TRBJ2-7
ASSYQTGLGNEQY
>TRBV3-1/TRBV3-2|TRBJ2-7
ASSQDVTPYYEQY
>TRBV6-2/TRBV6-3|TRBJ2-1
ASSKLAGGFDEQF
>TRBV2|TRBJ1-1
ASTNRRDRGAF
>TRBV4-1|TRBJ1-1
ASSQDGASDTEAF